This T cell receptor (beta chain) was sequenced during a study of cytomegalovirus exposure and HLA in healthy donors. The PCR made use of 60 Vbeta and 13 Jbeta primers. The assay was immunoSEQ multiplex PCR, and TCRdb's table has in-frame clones only and misses some. Altogether fewer than 200,000 clones are present, roughly 83% being singletons, with the ten largest covering around 0.98%. The CDR3 has 13 amino acids. Per germline, CDR1 WNHNN and CDR2 SYGVQD (reference sequence). V lost 2 bases and J lost 10, with 12 bases in between. J is TRBJ2-1 and V is TRBV10-1; a weak D match, TRBD1 (5 bases). Material for sequencing was PBMCs. The TCR was taken from a man younger than 45 in good health and CMV-seronegative. The DNA for the CDR3 is TGCGCCAGCAGTGAGAAGGGGATGGGGGAGCAGTTCTTC. Its protein product is CASSEKGMGEQFF.